Listed below are T cell receptor beta chains from one sample, sequenced in a study of T cells in Graves' hyperthyroidism and ophthalmopathy. TCRdb redid the calling of the multiplex PCR reads with MiXCR, one entry per CDR3 protein. The top ten clones hold 49% of a sample with about 340,000 distinct CDR3 sequences, around a sixth of them seen once. Sequenced input: blood. Receptors originate from a woman between 50 and 59 years old with Graves' hyperthyroidism. CDR3s include the opening cysteine and the closing phenylalanine or tryptophan. The D gene is left open where the match is weak. Not every row has a clone size; where given, it reads once, few, many or a size class.

d_call,cdr3_length,clone_size,v_call,j_call,cdr3_nt,cdr3_aa
.,15,few,TRBV9,TRBJ2-2,TGTGCCAGCAGCGTTTGGGCGGCCAACACCGGGGAGCTGTTTTTT,CASSVWAANTGELFF
.,11,.,TRBV29-1,TRBJ1-4,TGCAGCGCCCAACACAAGGAAAAACTGTTTTTT,CSAQHKEKLFF
TRBD1,13,many,TRBV29-1,TRBJ2-3,TGCAGCGTTGAGGACAGGTACACAGATACGCAGTATTTT,CSVEDRYTDTQYF
.,14,few,TRBV12-3/TRBV12-4,TRBJ1-5,TGTGCCAGCAGTTTAGGGGGCGTTCGTCAGCCCCAGCATTTT,CASSLGGVRQPQHF
.,15,.,TRBV9,TRBJ2-3,TGTGCCAGCAGCGTGGGGGTGGTTAGCACAGATACGCAGTATTTT,CASSVGVVSTDTQYF
TRBD1,18,few,TRBV5-1,TRBJ1-2,TGCGCCAGCAGCTGGGGGGAACTGACAGGGGGCCATAACTATGGCTACACCTTC,CASSWGELTGGHNYGYTF
.,14,many,TRBV7-2,TRBJ2-1,TGTGCCAGCAGCTTATCTAGCTCCTACAATGAGCAGTTCTTC,CASSLSSSYNEQFF
TRBD1,15,many,TRBV7-8,TRBJ2-7,TGTGCCAGCAGCTGGGACAGGCTAATCTCCTACGAGCAGTACTTC,CASSWDRLISYEQYF
TRBD2,16,many,TRBV5-1,TRBJ2-7,TGCGCCAGCAGCTTGACCATTCCTAGCGGGAGGTACGAGCAGTACTTC,CASSLTIPSGRYEQYF
.,13,few,TRBV2,TRBJ1-3,TGTGCCAGCAGTCGACAGAACCGAAACACCATATATTTT,CASSRQNRNTIYF
TRBD1,15,few,TRBV7-6,TRBJ2-1,TGTGCCAGCAGCTTGGGGGGACAGGGACGCAATGAGCAGTTCTTC,CASSLGGQGRNEQFF
TRBD2,15,many,TRBV10-3,TRBJ2-3,TGTGCCATCAGCGGACTAGCGGGGGCTACAGATACGCAGTATTTT,CAISGLAGATDTQYF
TRBD2,14,few,TRBV28,TRBJ2-1,TGTGCCAGCTTTCCTGCGGGGGGGGGCAATGAGCAGTTCTTC,CASFPAGGGNEQFF
.,15,many,TRBV12-3/TRBV12-4,TRBJ2-3,TGTGCCAGCAGTCCCGTCCCCAGGTCGGCAGATACGCAGTATTTT,CASSPVPRSADTQYF
.,12,.,TRBV29-1,TRBJ1-2,TGCAGCGTTGAATGGGGTGGAGGTGGCTACACCTTC,CSVEWGGGGYTF
.,18,.,TRBV19,TRBJ2-3,TGTGCCAGTAGTCCCCTGGTAGGAGGGTGGGGTGGAACAGATACGCAGTATTTT,CASSPLVGGWGGTDTQYF
TRBD1,15,few,TRBV3-1,TRBJ2-7,TGTGCCAGCAGCCAGGGGCCAGGGGGACACTACGAGCAGTACTTC,CASSQGPGGHYEQYF
.,14,.,TRBV15,TRBJ1-6,TGTGCCACCAGCAGAGCGGAGCGGAGTTCACCCCTCCACTTT,CATSRAERSSPLHF
TRBD2,15,many,TRBV3-1,TRBJ2-3,TGTGCCAGCAGCCAAGAAGGACTAGTTGGGGGTACGCAGTATTTT,CASSQEGLVGGTQYF
.,12,many,TRBV20-1,TRBJ1-2,TGCAGTGCTAGCTCAGGGATCTATGGCTACACCTTC,CSASSGIYGYTF
.,14,many,TRBV5-8,TRBJ2-3,TGTGCCAGCAGGGGGGGGCGAAGCACAGATACGCAGTATTTT,CASRGGRSTDTQYF
.,14,many,TRBV20-1,TRBJ1-5,TGCAGTGCTAGACTGGACGGGAGCAATCAGCCCCAGCATTTT,CSARLDGSNQPQHF
.,15,.,TRBV7-9,TRBJ2-1,TGTGCCAGCAGCTTAGGATTAGCCGGAGGGTTTGAGCAGTTCTTC,CASSLGLAGGFEQFF
TRBD2,16,.,TRBV4-1,TRBJ2-1,TGCGCCAGCAGCCAAGTGGGACTAGCGGGTGGCAATGAGCAGTTCTTC,CASSQVGLAGGNEQFF
TRBD2,19,.,TRBV4-1,TRBJ2-7,TGCGCCAGCAGCCACCGGGACAGGGCGACTAGCGGGAGGGCCTACGAGCAGTACTTC,CASSHRDRATSGRAYEQYF
.,15,.,TRBV4-1,TRBJ2-1,TGCGCCAGCAGCCAAGAGGCGAGCTCCTACAATGAGCAGTTCTTC,CASSQEASSYNEQFF
TRBD2,13,.,TRBV28,TRBJ2-1,TGTGCCAGCAGTTTAGCGGGAGATGATGAGCAGTTCTTC,CASSLAGDDEQFF
.,14,.,TRBV7-9,TRBJ1-2,TGTGCTTCCCTAGCAGGAGGGGGGAACTATGGCTACACCTTC,CASLAGGGNYGYTF
.,14,.,TRBV2,TRBJ1-2,TGTGCCAGCAGTGAAGAGGGGGGGGGCTATGGCTACACCTTC,CASSEEGGGYGYTF
.,14,few,TRBV20-1,TRBJ1-5,TGCAGTGCTAGATTGGGGGGATTGGATCAGCCCCAGCATTTT,CSARLGGLDQPQHF
.,13,many,TRBV10-3,TRBJ1-1,TGTGCCATCAGTGACCTCTCGGACACTGAAGCTTTCTTT,CAISDLSDTEAFF
TRBD1,16,.,TRBV6-1,TRBJ2-3,TGTGCCAGCAAACCTCTGACGGGACAGGACACAGATACGCAGTATTTT,CASKPLTGQDTDTQYF
.,11,.,TRBV20-1,TRBJ2-1,TGCAGTGCTTCTAGCTTTCGCGAGCAGTTCTTC,CSASSFREQFF